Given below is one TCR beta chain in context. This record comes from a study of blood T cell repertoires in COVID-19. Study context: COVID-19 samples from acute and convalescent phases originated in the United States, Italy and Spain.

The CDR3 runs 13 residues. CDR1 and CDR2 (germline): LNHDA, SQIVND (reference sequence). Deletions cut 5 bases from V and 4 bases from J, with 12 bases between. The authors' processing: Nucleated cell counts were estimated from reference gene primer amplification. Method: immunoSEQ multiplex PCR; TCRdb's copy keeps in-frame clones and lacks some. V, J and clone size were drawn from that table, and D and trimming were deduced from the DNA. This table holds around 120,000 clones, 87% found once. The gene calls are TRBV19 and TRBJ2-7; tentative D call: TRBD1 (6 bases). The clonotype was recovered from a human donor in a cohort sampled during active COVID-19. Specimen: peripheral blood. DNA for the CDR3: TGTGCCAGTAGTGAACAGGGCCCTTACGAGCAGTACTTC. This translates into CASSEQGPYEQYF.